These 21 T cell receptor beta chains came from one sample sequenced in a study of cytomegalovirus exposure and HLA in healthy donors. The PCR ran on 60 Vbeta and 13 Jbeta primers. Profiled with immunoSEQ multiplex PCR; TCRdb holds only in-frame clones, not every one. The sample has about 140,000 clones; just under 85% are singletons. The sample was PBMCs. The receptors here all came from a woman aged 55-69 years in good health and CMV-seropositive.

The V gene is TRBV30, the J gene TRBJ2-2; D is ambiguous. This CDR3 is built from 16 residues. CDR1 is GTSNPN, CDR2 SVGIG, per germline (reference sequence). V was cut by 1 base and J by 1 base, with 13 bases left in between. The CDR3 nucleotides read TGTGCCTGGAGTGCTCCCTCAACGCGGAACACCGGGGAGCTGTTTTTT. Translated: CAWSAPSTRNTGELFF. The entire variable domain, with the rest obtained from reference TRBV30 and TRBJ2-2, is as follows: SQTIHQWPATLVQPVGSPLSLECTVEGTSNPNLYWYRQAAGRGLQLLFYSVGIGQISSEVPQNLSASRPQDRQFILSSKKLLLSDSGFYLCAWSAPSTRNTGELFFGEGSRLTVL.

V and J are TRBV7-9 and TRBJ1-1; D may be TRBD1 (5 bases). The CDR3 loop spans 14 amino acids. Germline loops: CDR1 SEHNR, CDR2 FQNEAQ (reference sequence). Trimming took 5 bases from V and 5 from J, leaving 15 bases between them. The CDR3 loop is CASSHGKGRTEAFF. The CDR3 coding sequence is TGTGCCAGCAGCCATGGAAAGGGGAGGACTGAAGCTTTCTTT.

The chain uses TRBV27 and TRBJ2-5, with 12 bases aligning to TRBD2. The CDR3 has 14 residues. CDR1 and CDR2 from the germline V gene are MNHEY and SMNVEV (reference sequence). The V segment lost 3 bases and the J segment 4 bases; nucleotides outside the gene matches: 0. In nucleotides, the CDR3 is TGTGCCAGCAGTTTGGGACTAGCGGGAGAGACCCAGTACTTC. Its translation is CASSLGLAGETQYF.

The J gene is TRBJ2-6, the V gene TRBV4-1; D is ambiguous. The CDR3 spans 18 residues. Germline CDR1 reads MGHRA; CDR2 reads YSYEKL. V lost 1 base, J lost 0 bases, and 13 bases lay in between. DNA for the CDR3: TGCGCCAGCAGCCAAGGAAACAGAGTACACTCTGGGGCCAACGTCCTGACTTTC. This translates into CASSQGNRVHSGANVLTF.

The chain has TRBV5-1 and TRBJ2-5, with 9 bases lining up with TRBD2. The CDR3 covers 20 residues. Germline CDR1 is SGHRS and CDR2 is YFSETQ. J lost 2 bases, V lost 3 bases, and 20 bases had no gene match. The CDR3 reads CASSSGPAGLARGRQETQYF. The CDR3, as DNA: TGCGCCAGCAGCTCGGGACCTGCGGGACTAGCAAGAGGGAGGCAAGAGACCCAGTACTTC.

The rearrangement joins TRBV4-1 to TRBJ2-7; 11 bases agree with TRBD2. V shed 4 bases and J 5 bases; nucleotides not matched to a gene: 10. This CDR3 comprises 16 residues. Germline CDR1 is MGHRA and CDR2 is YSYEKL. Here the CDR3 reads CASSPNSGRADDEQYF. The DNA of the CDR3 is TGCGCCAGCAGCCCCAATAGCGGGAGGGCCGATGACGAGCAGTACTTC.

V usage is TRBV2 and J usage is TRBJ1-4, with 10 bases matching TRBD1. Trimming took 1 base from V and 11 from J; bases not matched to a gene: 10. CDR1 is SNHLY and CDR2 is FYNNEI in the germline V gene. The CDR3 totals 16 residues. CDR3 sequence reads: CASSEGIGTGATKLFF. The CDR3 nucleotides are TGTGCCAGCAGTGAAGGTATCGGGACAGGGGCGACTAAACTGTTTTTT.

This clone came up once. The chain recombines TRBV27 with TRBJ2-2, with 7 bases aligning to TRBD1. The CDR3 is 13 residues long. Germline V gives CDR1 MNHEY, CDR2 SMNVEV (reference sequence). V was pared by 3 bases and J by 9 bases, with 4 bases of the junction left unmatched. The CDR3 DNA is TGTGCCAGCAGTTTTGAAGGGGGCAGGGAGCTGTTTTTT. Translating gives CASSFEGGRELFF.

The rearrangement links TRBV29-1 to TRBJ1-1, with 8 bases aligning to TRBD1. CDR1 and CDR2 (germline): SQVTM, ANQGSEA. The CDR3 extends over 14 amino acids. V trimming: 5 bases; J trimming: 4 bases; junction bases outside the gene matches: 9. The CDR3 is CSVTKRQGITEAFF. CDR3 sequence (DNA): TGCAGCGTTACAAAACGACAGGGGATCACTGAAGCTTTCTTT.

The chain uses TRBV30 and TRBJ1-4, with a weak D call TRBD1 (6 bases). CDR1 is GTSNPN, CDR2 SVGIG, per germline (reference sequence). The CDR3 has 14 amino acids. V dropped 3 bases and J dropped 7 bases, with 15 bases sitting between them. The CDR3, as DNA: TGTGCCTGGAGACCGGACAGTAGGGGTGAAAAACTGTTTTTT. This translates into CAWRPDSRGEKLFF.

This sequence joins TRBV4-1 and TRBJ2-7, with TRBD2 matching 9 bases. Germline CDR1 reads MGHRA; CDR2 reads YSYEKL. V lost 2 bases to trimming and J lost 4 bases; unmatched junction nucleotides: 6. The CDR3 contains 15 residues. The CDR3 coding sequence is TGCGCCAGCAGCCAAATAGCGGGAGCATATTACGAGCAGTACTTC. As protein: CASSQIAGAYYEQYF.

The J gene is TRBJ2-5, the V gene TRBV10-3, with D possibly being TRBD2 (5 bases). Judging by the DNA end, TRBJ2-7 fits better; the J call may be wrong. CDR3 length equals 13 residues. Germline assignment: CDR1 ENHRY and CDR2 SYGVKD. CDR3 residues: CAISATGNYEQYF. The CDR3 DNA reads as TGTGCCATCAGTGCTACGGGAAACTACGAGCAGTACTTC.

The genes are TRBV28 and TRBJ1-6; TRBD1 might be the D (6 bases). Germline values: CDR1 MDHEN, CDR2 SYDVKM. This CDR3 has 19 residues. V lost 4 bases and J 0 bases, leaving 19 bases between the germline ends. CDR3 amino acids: CASSSGGRGLSSYNSPLHF. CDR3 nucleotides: TGTGCCAGCAGTTCTGGTGGCAGGGGCCTAAGCTCCTATAATTCACCCCTCCACTTT.

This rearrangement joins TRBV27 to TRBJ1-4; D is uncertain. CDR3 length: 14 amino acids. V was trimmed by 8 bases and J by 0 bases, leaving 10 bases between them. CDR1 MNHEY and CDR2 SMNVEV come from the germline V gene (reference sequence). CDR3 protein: CASRRVATNEKLFF. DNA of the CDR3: TGTGCCAGCCGTCGTGTCGCAACTAATGAAAAACTGTTTTTT.

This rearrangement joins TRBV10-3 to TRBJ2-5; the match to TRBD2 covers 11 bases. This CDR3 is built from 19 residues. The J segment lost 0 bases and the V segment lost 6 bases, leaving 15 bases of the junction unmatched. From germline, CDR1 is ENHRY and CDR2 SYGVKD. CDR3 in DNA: TGTGCCATCAGCGGGAGAAAGGGACTAGCGGATAATTACCAAGAGACCCAGTACTTC. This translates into CAISGRKGLADNYQETQYF.

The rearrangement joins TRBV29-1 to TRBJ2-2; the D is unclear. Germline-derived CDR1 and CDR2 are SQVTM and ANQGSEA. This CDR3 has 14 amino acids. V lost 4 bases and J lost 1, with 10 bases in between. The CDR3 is CSVGQFRNTGELFF. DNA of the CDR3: TGCAGCGTTGGGCAATTCAGGAACACCGGGGAGCTGTTTTTT.

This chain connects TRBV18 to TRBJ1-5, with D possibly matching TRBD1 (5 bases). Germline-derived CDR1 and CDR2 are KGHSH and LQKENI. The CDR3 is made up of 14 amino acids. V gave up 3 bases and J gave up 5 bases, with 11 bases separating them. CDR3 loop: CASSPRAGDQPQHF. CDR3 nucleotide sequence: TGTGCCAGCTCACCCAGGGCTGGGGATCAGCCCCAGCATTTT.

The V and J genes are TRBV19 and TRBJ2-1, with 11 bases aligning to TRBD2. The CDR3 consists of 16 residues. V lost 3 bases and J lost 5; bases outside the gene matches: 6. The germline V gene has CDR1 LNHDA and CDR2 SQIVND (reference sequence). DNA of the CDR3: TGTGCCAGTAGTATCCTCAGACTAGCGGGAAACAATGAGCAGTTCTTC. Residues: CASSILRLAGNNEQFF.

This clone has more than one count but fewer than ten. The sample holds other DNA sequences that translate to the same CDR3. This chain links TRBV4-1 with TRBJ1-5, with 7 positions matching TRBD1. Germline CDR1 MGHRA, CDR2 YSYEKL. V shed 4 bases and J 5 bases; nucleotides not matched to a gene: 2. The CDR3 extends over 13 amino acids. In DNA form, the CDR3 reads TGCGCCAGCAGCCGACAGGGCCATCAGCCCCAGCATTTT. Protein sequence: CASSRQGHQPQHF.

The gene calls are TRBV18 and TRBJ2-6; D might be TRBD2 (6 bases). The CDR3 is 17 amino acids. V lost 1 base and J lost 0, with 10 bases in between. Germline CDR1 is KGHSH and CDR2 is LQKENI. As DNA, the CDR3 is TGTGCCAGCTCACCACTGGGACTGCCCTCTGGGGCCAACGTCCTGACTTTC. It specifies CASSPLGLPSGANVLTF.

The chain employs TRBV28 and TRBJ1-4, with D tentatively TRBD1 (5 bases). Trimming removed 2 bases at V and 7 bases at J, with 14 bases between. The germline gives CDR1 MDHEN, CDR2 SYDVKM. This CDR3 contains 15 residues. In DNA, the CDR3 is TGTGCCAGCAGTTTAGGAGGGTATACAGGTGAAAAACTGTTTTTT. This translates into CASSLGGYTGEKLFF. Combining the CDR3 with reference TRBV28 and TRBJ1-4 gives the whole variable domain DVKVTQSSRYLVKRTGEKVFLECVQDMDHENMFWYRQDPGLGLRLIYFSYDVKMKEKGDIPEGYSVSREKKERFSLILESASTNQTSMYLCASSLGGYTGEKLFFGSGTQLSVL.